This T cell receptor beta chain was identified during a study of cytomegalovirus exposure and HLA in healthy donors (dated by TCRdb to 2017 to 2019). About the investigation overall: According to an earlier analysis of a few hundred of the donors, about 180 million T cells yielded 95 million to 140 million unique TCR beta sequences and about 300 Gb of sequence data. High-throughput TCR immunosequencing, statistical association of individual TCRs with disease status, and machine learning were combined to predict cytomegalovirus infection status. The aim of the study was to test whether cataloging public T cell receptors could identify signatures of past pathogen exposure. Of the roughly 410 genotyped donors, 75% to 85% were placed in the genetic ancestry cluster associated with self-reported Caucasian donors. All discovery cohort repertoires had been generated using a single sequencing platform. The T cell repertoires of several hundred subjects were profiled by immunosequencing and related to cytomegalovirus serostatus. An early release that covered roughly 600 HLA-typed donors contained approximately 320 gigabases of sequencing data and 85 million to 100 million unique TCR sequences. Across approximately 400 genotyped donors of the cohort, an average of approximately 220,000 unique TCR beta nucleotide sequences per donor were sequenced, and around 20% of those sequences were non-productive. The number of typed donors differed by locus: about 620-640 for A, B, C, DRB1 and DQB1; 500 to 550 for DQA1; 606 for DPA1; and some 470 for DPB1. In addition to the first cohort of 650 to 750 subjects, a separate validation cohort of under 150 different subjects was used. Donor age, sex, ethnicity and CMV serostatus were collected together with the repertoire data. Genome-wide SNP genotypes for about three fifths of the 666 donors were used in a later genetic analysis, which treated that subset as a discovery cohort. Because of strong linkage in the cohort, 4 to 6 DR-DQ haplotypes were treated as single units for association and clustering. An earlier analysis of some 500 of the donors used high-throughput TCR beta sequencing to judge whether each TCR beta V gene segment behaved as functional or pseudogenic. HLA typing covered class I and class II loci at four-digit resolution. Rather than drawing on any new phenotypic data, the later analysis identified candidate immune exposures from TCR beta sequences and the way those sequences occurred across donors. In a later analysis, previously published TCR beta repertoires from about 640 donors were re-analyzed and high-resolution HLA genotyping was added so that TCR occurrence patterns could be studied. Study-wide conclusions, independent of this receptor: Because the 87-base-pair reads could not distinguish some IMGT-functional V segments, including TRBV6-2 and TRBV6-3, those segments were excluded. In both the original and validation cohorts, the classifier was reported to diagnose cytomegalovirus status with high specificity and sensitivity. In an earlier analysis of over 550 of the donors, most TCR beta V segments were observed in productive rearrangements about 90% or about 30% of the time, broadly matching IMGT annotations. A later genetic analysis reported fewer N-insertions in productive TCRs among donors in an Asian-associated ancestry cluster than the roughly 700-donor mean. A later genetic analysis associated a missense DCLRE1C variant with V-gene and J-gene trimming of TCR beta chains, and an independent cohort replicated the association. Most TCR sequences were observed very rarely across donors, whereas some public TCRs were present in many individuals. Roughly uniform sequencing depth across donors was assumed in presence/absence analyses, although this assumption may not hold. A few of the identified cytomegalovirus-associated TCR beta chains were confirmed in vitro to be specific for cytomegalovirus antigens. A further reported finding was that TCR beta sequences accurately predicted the HLA-A and HLA-B alleles for most subjects in the first cohort. Immune exposure information for the cohort was limited to CMV serostatus. The study listed 150 to 200 TCR beta chains as associated with cytomegalovirus. Because counts were too low, under 20 rarely observed V segments, including chromosome 9 orphons, were left out of the earlier analysis of a few hundred of the donors. A later analysis found that TCR association rates varied across HLA loci, with DRB1 alleles showing the most associated TCRs and HLA-C alleles the fewest. Assigning TCR associations to individual alleles was difficult when HLA alleles, especially DR and DQ, strongly co-occurred. Compared with equally common non-associated chains, HLA-associated TCR beta chains in a later analysis were more clonally expanded and had lower generation probabilities. Most CMV-associated TCR beta chains appeared to be HLA-restricted in a later analysis, and the HLA associations seemed to be driven largely by CMV exposure. The cohort was sequenced for TCR beta chains only, and without alpha or paired-chain data the features that could be detected were limited. At a false discovery rate of 0.05, a later analysis linked roughly 17,000 TCR beta sequences to specific HLA alleles. Linkage disequilibrium might explain the correlated functional status among segregating V segments, but an unknown experimental factor could not be ruled out. HLA typing was unavailable for some donors at each locus, so association tests used only the typed subset. The authors suggested that the approach could potentially be extended to other disease states and immunological phenotypes. In a later analysis, several top co-occurrence clusters were reported to appear linked to parvovirus B19, influenza, CMV and Epstein-Barr virus. A cluster of highly shared sequence variants was judged likely to be a technical artifact of the sequencing pipeline.

Turning to this clone: What antigen it recognizes has not been identified. No base quality values were provided; no much bigger clone lies one nucleotide off.

For CDR1 and CDR2, the germline V gene lists MNHNS and SASEGT. Its CDR3 holds 14 amino acids, cysteine through phenylalanine. Only the CDR3 portion is preserved as DNA: 42 bases, with reading frame beginning at the first base. V trim: 6 bases; J trim: 6 bases; unmatched bases: 7. The cohort was made up of under 800 healthy bone marrow donors. All cohort members were sampled while nominally healthy, although unrecorded immune exposures were likely present. The donor tested CMV seropositive, placing the donor among the approximately 290 seropositive members of the cohort. Each donor provided a peripheral blood sample, and peripheral blood mononuclear cells were used for TCR beta sequencing. The Qiagen DNeasy Blood Extraction Kit was used to extract genomic DNA from the blood cell samples. Library generation was performed with the immunoSEQ multiplex PCR assay. A mixture of 60 forward primers for TCR Vbeta segments and 13 reverse primers for TCR Jbeta segments was used in the multiplex PCR. The CDR3 region of rearranged TCR beta genes was amplified from genomic DNA with a multiplex PCR assay. On the Illumina HiSeq System, the amplified TCR beta libraries were sequenced as 87-base-pair reads. In the authors' own workflow: A later analysis tallied 80 million to 95 million unique TCR beta chains across the 666 repertoires, and around 12 million of those chains were shared by two or more donors. To remove PCR and sequencing errors, raw reads were error-corrected and collapsed into unique sequences using a nearest-neighbor algorithm that merged closely related sequences. To assign V, D and J gene segments, CDR3 sequences were aligned to IMGT reference sequences. For a sequence to be retained, at least a six-nucleotide match to both a V gene segment and a J gene segment was required. A rearrangement counted as productive if the CDR3 had no stop codons and remained in frame with V and J, and every other rearrangement counted as non-productive. Following IMGT convention, CDR3 was defined as the stretch from the second conserved V-encoded cysteine up to the conserved J-encoded phenylalanine. In an earlier analysis of approximately 500 of the donors, sequences lacking an unambiguous match to a single V gene segment were excluded. An earlier analysis of a few hundred of the donors classified V segments as functional when productive rearrangements were above 56.7% and as segregating when the standard deviation between donors was above 5%. A statistical classification framework was built for diagnosing cytomegalovirus status from the catalog of TCR beta chain sequences. In a later analysis, TCR nucleotide sequences were compared against IMGT/GENE-DB human TR gene sequences so that V and J genes could be assigned. A later analysis assigned CDR3 sequences and most-parsimonious VDJ recombination scenarios with the TCRdist pipeline. In a later analysis, each TCR beta chain was defined by its CDR3 amino acid sequence together with its V-gene family, and reads without a unique V-gene family were excluded. To address suspected cross-contamination and a sequencing artifact, a later analysis removed 592 highly shared, low-generation-probability nucleotide sequences. A later analysis calculated a clonal expansion index for each public chain from normalized within-repertoire ranks of inferred template counts. In a later analysis, generation probabilities were computed with a VDJ recombination model fitted to out-of-frame rearrangements, and the resulting probabilities were checked against IGoR. Hypergeometric tests were used in a later analysis to score TCR-TCR, TCR-HLA and TCR-CMV co-occurrence, with a repertoire-size bias correction applied to the TCR pairs. A later analysis estimated false discovery rates by permuting HLA or CMV assignments 20 times. A later analysis grouped co-occurring TCRs with DBSCAN, adding TCRdist sequence similarity when clustering within HLA-allele-positive subsets. Repertoires with fewer than 30,000 or more than 120,000 public chains were left out of co-occurrence clustering, as were four to six repertoires with anomalous nucleotide sharing. TCRdb stores this immuneACCESS table with in-frame sequences only. Part of the clones is absent; in the studies checked, under half of the shortfall reflects unresolved V genes, and no reason is known for the rest. The V and J calls and clone size are taken from that table; D and trimming were inferred from the DNA. The sample table records 150,000 or so clones; roughly 85% of these occur just once. The ten largest account for 2% to 2.5% of the sample.

The receptor chain draws on TRBV6-1 and TRBJ1-5, and TRBD1 matches 8 of the central bases. The receptor's source is a man aged 18 to 30 in good health and CMV-seropositive. Sample: PBMCs. The CDR3: CASSLDRARQPQHF. DNA sequence: TGTGCCAGCAGCTTGGACAGGGCCCGTCAGCCCCAGCATTTT.